The 8 T cell receptor beta chains in this list originate from one sample, sequenced in a study of blood T cell repertoires in COVID-19. Profiling relied on immunoSEQ multiplex PCR, and the TCRdb table lists in-frame clones only, not all of them. The sample holds approximately 36,000 clones; approximately 78% are singletons and the top ten take about 40%. The material sequenced was peripheral blood. The receptors here all came from a human donor in a cohort sampled during active or convalescent COVID-19. The donor label of this sample is uncertain.

The chain combines TRBV21-1 with TRBJ2-2; the D segment call TRBD1 is taken from the table without a DNA check. TRBV21-1 constitutes a pseudogene. The CDR3 loop spans 15 amino acids. The CDR3 DNA reads TGTGCCAGCAGCAAAGTTCGGAGGGGGCTTAGGGAGCTGTTTTTT. Protein product: CASSKVRRGLRELFF.

The rearrangement joins TRBV19 to TRBJ2-3; tentatively, D is TRBD2 (6 bases). This CDR3 region has 13 residues. Germline CDR1 reads LNHDA; CDR2 reads SQIVND (reference sequence). The V end lost 5 bases, the J end lost 6 bases, and 12 bases lay between the germline ends. CDR3 amino acids: CASSLFGGDTQYF. CDR3 DNA sequence: TGTGCCAGTAGTTTATTCGGAGGGGATACGCAGTATTTT.

V usage is TRBV7-9 and J usage is TRBJ1-2, with D tentatively TRBD1 (6 bases). This CDR3 is 16 amino acids long. Trimming took 1 base from V and 2 from J, leaving 14 bases between them. CDR1 is SEHNR, CDR2 FQNEAQ, per germline (reference sequence). The CDR3 coding sequence is TGTGCCAGCAGCTTAGTTCGGGACACGCCGAACTATGGCTACACCTTC. Protein sequence: CASSLVRDTPNYGYTF.

This chain connects TRBV7-2 to TRBJ1-6; no reliable D call. The CDR3 is 16 amino acids. V lost 5 bases and J 0 bases, leaving 11 bases between the germline ends. Germline CDR1 reads SGHTA; CDR2 reads FQGNSA. In DNA form, the CDR3 reads TGTGCCAGCAGCCCCCGGCGGAGCTCCTATAATTCACCCCTCCACTTT. Its translation is CASSPRRSSYNSPLHF.

The chain carries TRBV5-6 and TRBJ1-2; 9 positions agree with TRBD1. J was trimmed by 7 bases and V by 2 bases; bases with no gene match: 15. Germline V gene sequence: CDR1 SGHDT, CDR2 YYEEEE. The CDR3 runs to 17 residues. CDR3 in amino acids: CASSFSQGAFVPFGYTF. Here the CDR3 DNA reads TGTGCCAGCAGCTTTTCACAGGGGGCCTTCGTTCCCTTTGGCTACACCTTC. The variable domain in full, with the rest retrieved from reference TRBV5-6 and TRBJ1-2, is DAGVTQSPTHLIKTRGQQVTLRCSPKSGHDTVSWYQQALGQGPQFIFQYYEEEERQRGNFPDRFSGHQFPNYSSELNVNALLLGDSALYLCASSFSQGAFVPFGYTFGSGTRLTVV.

The rearrangement uses TRBV4-1 and TRBJ2-7, with TRBD1 identical over 9 bases. J was trimmed by 3 bases and V by 4 bases; bases with no gene match: 4. CDR3 length: 14 residues. CDR1 MGHRA and CDR2 YSYEKL come from the germline V gene. CDR3 loop: CASSLRDRDYEQYF. Written as DNA, the CDR3 is TGCGCCAGCAGCCTCCGGGACAGGGACTACGAGCAGTACTTC.

This clone was recorded only once. The chain has TRBV2 and TRBJ2-7, with TRBD1 identical over 8 bases. The V and J ends lost 5 bases and 6 bases, in that order; junction bases with no gene match: 9. The CDR3 is made up of 14 amino acids. Germline V gene lookup returns CDR1 SNHLY and CDR2 FYNNEI. The CDR3 loop reads CASSYDRGVIEQYF. In nucleotides, the CDR3 is TGTGCCAGCAGTTACGACAGGGGCGTAATCGAGCAGTACTTC.

The gene calls are TRBV5-1 and TRBJ2-2, with 7 bases that match TRBD1. The V gene's germline CDR1 is SGHRS and CDR2 YFSETQ. V was clipped by 2 bases and J by 7 bases; unmatched bases: 5. This CDR3 spans 14 amino acids. The CDR3 sequence is CASSLQGFGGELFF. In nucleotides, the CDR3 is TGCGCCAGCAGCTTACAGGGGTTTGGCGGGGAGCTGTTTTTT.